This TCR beta chain stems from a study of breast tumors, draining lymph nodes, adjacent tissues. Comments on this clonotype: Its antigen is still unknown.

A single record per CDR3 protein comes from TCRdb applying MiXCR to the multiplex PCR reads. The sample yields over 100,000 distinct CDR3 sequences, 20% to 25% seen once. The study's findings and limits: Tumor and nontumor repertoires were significantly more similar in luminal-like than in basal-like breast cancer.

Samples came from axillary lymph nodes draining the breast cancer. The germline V gene has CDR1 MDHEN and CDR2 SYDVKM. This CDR3 contains 17 residues. V lost 4 bases and J 3 bases, leaving 20 bases between the germline ends. The chain is built from TRBV28 and TRBJ2-3, with D tentatively TRBD1 or TRBD2 (5 bases each). Specimen: axillary lymph node tissue. The clonotype originates from a female donor with breast cancer. Some clones in this sample may be carry-over from other donors' samples. CDR3 sequence (DNA): TGTGCCAGCAGTTCTTCCCCACTAGGGGTCGGAACAGATACGCAGTATTTT. This gives the protein CASSSSPLGVGTDTQYF.